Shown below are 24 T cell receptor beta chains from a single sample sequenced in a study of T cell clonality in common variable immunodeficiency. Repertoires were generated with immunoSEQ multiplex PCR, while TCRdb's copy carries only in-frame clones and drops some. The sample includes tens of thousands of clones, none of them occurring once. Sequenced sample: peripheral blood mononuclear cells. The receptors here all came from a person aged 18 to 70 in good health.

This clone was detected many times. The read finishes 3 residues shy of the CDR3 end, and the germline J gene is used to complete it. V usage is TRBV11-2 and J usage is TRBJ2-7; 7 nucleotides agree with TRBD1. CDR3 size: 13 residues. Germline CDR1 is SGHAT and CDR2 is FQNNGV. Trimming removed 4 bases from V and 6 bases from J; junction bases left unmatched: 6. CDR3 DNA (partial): TGTGCCAGCAGCTCCGACAGGGTGGCCGAG. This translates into CASSSDRVAE. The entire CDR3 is CASSSDRVAEQYF. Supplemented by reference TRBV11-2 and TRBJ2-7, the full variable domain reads EAGVAQSPRYKIIEKRQSVAFWCNPISGHATLYWYQQILGQGPKLLIQFQNNGVVDDSQLPKDRFSAERLKGVDSTLKIQPAKLEDSAVYLCASSSDRVAEQYFGPGTRLTVT.

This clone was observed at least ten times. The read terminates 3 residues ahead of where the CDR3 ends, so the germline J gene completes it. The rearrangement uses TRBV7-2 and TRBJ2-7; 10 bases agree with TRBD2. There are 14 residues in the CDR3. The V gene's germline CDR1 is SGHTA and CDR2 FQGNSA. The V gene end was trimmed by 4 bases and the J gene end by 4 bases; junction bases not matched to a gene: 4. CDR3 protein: CASSSSGSVYEQYF. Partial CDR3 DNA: TGTGCCAGCAGCTCTAGCGGGAGTGTGTACGAG.

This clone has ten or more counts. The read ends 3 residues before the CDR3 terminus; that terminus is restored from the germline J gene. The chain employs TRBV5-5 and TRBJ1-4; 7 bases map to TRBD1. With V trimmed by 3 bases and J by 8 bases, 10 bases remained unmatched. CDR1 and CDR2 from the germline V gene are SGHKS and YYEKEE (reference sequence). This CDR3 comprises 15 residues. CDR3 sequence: CASSWRDSLQEKLFF. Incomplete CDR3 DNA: TGTGCCAGCAGCTGGCGGGACAGTCTTCAGGAAAAA.

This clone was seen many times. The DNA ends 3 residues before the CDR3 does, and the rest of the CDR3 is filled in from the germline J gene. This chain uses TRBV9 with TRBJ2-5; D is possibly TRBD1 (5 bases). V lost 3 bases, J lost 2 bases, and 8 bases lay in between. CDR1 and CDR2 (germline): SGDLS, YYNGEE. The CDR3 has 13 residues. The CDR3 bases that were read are TGTGCCAGCAGCGGCCAGGGACAAGAGACC. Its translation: CASSGQGQET. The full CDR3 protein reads CASSGQGQETQYF.

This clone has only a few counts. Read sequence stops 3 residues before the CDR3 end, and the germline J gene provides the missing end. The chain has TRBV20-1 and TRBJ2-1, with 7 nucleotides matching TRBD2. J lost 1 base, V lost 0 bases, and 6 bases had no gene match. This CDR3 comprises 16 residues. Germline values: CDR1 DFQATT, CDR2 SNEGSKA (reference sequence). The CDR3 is CSAREEAGVSYNEQFF. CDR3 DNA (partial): TGCAGTGCTAGAGAAGAGGCGGGAGTTTCCTACAATGAG.

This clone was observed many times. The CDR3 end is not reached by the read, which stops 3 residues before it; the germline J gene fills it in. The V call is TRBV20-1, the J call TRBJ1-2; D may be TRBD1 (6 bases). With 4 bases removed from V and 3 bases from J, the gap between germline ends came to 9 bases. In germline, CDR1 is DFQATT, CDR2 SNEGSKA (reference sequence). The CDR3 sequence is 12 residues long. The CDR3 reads CSAKGGDYGYTF. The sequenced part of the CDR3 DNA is TGCAGTGCTAAAGGGGGGGACTATGGC.

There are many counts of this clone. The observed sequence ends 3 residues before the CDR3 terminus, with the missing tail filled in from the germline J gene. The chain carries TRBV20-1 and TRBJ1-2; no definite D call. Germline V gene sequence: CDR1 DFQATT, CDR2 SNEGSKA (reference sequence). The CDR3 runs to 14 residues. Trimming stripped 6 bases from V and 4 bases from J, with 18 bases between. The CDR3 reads CSAEDRRRVYGYTF. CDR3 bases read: TGCAGTGCCGAAGACCGCAGGAGGGTCTATGGC.

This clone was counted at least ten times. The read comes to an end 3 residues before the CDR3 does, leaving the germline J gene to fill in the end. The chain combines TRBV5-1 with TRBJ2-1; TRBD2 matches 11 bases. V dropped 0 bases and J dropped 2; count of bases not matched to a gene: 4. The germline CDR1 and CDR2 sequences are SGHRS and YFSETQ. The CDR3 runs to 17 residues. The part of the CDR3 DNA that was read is TGCGCCAGCAGCTTGGTACTAGCGGGAGAGGCCTACAATGAG. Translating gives CASSLVLAGEAYNE. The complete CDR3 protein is CASSLVLAGEAYNEQFF.

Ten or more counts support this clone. CDR3 bases read: TGCAGTGCAAGGACAGTGAACTCCTACAATGAG. This codes for CSARTVNSYNE. Given in full, the CDR3 is CSARTVNSYNEQFF. The rearrangement links TRBV20-1 to TRBJ2-1, with D possibly TRBD1 on 6 matching bases. The sequence runs out 3 residues before the end of the CDR3; the remainder is reconstructed from the germline J gene. Germline V gene sequence: CDR1 DFQATT, CDR2 SNEGSKA (reference sequence). The CDR3 spans 14 residues. With 6 bases removed from V and 0 bases from J, the gap between germline ends came to 12 bases.

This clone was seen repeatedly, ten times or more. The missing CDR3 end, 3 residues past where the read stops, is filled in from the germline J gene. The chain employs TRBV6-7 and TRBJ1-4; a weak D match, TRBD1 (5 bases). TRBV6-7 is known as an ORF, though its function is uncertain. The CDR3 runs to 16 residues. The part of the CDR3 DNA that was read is TGTGCCAGCAGTTACTCCGTCGGGCAGGGTGCGGGGAAA. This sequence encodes CASSYSVGQGAGK. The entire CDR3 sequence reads CASSYSVGQGAGKLFF.

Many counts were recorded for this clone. The part of the CDR3 DNA that was read is TGTGCCAGCAGCCCTCGTGGGGGCGCGGGTGGAAACACC. Encoded protein: CASSPRGGAGGNT. The full CDR3 sequence reads CASSPRGGAGGNTIYF. This sequence joins TRBV7-6 and TRBJ1-3, with D possibly matching TRBD1 (6 bases). The CDR3 end lies 3 residues beyond the end of the read and is filled in from the germline J gene. The CDR3 length is 16 residues. Trimming shortened V by 5 bases and J by 3 bases, and 17 bases separated the two germline ends. Germline lookup yields CDR1 SGHVS and CDR2 FNYEAQ.

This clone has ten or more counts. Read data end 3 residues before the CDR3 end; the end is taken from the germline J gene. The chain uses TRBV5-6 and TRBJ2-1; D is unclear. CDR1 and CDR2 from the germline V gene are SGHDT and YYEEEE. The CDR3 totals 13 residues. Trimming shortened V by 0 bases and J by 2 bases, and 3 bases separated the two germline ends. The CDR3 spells CASSLDTYNEQFF. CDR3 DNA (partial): TGTGCCAGCAGCTTGGACACCTACAATGAG. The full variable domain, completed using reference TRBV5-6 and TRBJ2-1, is DAGVTQSPTHLIKTRGQQVTLRCSPKSGHDTVSWYQQALGQGPQFIFQYYEEEERQRGNFPDRFSGHQFPNYSSELNVNALLLGDSALYLCASSLDTYNEQFFGPGTRLTVL.

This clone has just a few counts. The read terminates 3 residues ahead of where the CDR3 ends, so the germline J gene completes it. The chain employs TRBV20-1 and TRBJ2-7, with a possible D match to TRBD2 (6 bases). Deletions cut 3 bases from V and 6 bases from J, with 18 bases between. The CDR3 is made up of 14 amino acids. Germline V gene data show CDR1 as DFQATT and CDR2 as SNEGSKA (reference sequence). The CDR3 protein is CSASQATSSVEQYF. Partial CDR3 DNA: TGCAGTGCTAGTCAGGCGACTAGTTCAGTCGAG.

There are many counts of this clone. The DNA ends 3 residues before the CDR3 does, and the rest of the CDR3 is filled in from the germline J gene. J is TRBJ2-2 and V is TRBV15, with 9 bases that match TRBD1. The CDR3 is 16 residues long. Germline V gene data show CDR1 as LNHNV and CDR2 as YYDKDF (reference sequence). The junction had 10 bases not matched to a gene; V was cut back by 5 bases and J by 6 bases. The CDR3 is CATSQVGQGRSGELFF. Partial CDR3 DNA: TGTGCCACCAGCCAGGTTGGACAGGGGAGGTCCGGGGAG.

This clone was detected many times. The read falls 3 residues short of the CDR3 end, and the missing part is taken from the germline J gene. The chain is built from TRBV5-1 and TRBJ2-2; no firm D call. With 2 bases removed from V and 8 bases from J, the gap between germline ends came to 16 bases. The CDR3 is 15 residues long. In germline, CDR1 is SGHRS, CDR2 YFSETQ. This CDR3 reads CASSFGDSRRGELFF. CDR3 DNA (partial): TGCGCCAGCAGCTTTGGAGACTCGCGAAGGGGGGAG.

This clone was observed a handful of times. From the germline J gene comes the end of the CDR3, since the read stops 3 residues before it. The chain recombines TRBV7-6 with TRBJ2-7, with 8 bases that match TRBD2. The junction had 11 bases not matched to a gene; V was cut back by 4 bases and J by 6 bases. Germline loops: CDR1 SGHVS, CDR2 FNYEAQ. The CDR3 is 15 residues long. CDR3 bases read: TGTGCCAGCAGCTCGACTAGCGCAAGAGAAGGCGAG. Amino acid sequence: CASSSTSAREGE. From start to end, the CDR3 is CASSSTSAREGEQYF.

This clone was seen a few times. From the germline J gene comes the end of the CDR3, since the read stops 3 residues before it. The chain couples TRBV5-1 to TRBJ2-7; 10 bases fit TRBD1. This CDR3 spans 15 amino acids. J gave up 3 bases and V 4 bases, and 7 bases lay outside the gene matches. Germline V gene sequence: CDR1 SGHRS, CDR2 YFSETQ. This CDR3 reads CASSDLTGGFYEQYF. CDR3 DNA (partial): TGCGCCAGCAGCGACCTGACAGGGGGCTTCTACGAG.

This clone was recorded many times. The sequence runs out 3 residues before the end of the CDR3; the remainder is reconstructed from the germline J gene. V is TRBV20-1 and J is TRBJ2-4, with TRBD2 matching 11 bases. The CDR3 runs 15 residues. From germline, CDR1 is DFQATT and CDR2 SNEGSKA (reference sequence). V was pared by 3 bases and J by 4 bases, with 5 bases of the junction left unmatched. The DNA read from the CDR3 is TGCAGTGCTAGCGAGACTAGCGGGGTGAAAAACATT. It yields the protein CSASETSGVKNI. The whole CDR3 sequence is CSASETSGVKNIQYF.

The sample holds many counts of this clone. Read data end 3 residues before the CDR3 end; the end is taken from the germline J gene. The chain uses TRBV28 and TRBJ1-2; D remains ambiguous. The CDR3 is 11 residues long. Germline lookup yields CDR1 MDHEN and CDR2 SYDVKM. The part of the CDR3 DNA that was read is TGTGCCAGCAGTTATGTGGGCGAC. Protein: CASSYVGD. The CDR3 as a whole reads CASSYVGDYTF.

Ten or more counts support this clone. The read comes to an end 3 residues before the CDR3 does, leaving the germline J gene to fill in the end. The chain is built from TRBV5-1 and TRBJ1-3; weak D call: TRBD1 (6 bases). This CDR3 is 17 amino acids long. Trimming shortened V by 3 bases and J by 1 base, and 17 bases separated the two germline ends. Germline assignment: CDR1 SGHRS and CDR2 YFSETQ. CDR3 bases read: TGCGCCAGCAGCTCCTGGACAGAGCCAAGATCTGGAAACACC. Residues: CASSSWTEPRSGNT. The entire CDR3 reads CASSSWTEPRSGNTIYF.

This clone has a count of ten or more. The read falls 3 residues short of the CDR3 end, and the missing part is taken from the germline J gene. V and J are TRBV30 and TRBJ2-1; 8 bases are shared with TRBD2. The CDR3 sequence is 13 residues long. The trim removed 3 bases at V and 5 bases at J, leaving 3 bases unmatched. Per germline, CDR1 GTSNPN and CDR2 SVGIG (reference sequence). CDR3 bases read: TGTGCCTGGAGAGCGGGACTAGACAATGAG. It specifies CAWRAGLDNE. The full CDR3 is CAWRAGLDNEQFF.

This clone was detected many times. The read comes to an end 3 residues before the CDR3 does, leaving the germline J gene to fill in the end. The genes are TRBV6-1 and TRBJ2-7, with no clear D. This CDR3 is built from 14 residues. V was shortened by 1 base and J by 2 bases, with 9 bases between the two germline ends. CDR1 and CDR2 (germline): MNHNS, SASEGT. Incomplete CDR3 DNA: TGTGCCAGCAGTGAAGGGTCCACGGCCTACGAG. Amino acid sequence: CASSEGSTAYE. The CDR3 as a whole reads CASSEGSTAYEQYF.

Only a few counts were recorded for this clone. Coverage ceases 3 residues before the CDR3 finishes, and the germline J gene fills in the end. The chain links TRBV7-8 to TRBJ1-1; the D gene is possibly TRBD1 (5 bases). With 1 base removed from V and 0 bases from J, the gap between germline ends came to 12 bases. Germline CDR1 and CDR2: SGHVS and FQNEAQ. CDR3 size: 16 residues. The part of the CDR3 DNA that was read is TGTGCCAGCAGCTTAGGACAGCCCCGAATGAACACTGAA. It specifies CASSLGQPRMNTE. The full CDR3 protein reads CASSLGQPRMNTEAFF.

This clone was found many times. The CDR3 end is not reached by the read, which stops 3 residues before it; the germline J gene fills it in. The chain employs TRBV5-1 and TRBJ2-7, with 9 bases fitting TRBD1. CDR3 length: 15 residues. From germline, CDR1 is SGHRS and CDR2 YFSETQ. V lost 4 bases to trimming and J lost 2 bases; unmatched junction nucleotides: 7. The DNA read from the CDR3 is TGCGCCAGCAGCGACCGGGACAGGGCAACCTACGAG. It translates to CASSDRDRATYE. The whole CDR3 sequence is CASSDRDRATYEQYF. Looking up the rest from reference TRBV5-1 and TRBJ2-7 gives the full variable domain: KAGVTQTPRYLIKTRGQQVTLSCSPISGHRSVSWYQQTPGQGLQFLFEYFSETQRNKGNFPGRFSGRQFSNSRSEMNVSTLELGDSALYLCASSDRDRATYEQYFGPGTRLTVT.